This T cell receptor (beta chain) was recovered during a study of T cells in Graves' hyperthyroidism and ophthalmopathy. Whole-study findings and limits: Most clonotypes that expanded in the thyroid above 0.001 also showed up in blood. The model predicted ophthalmopathy a median approximately seven months before onset.

Regarding this clonotype: No antigen is known for it.

It was considered stable Graves' hyperthyroidism when ophthalmopathy did not progress within 18 months. Together with thyroid ultrasound, orbital computed tomography, serum thyroxine and TRAb, clinical symptoms were used for diagnoses. The source material, RNA transcripts, was used to amplify TCR beta CDR3 regions. HTBI primers were used for first-round RT-PCR of the TCR CDR3. TCRdb passed the multiplex PCR reads through MiXCR, listing each CDR3 protein once. Found here are about 560,000 distinct CDR3 sequences, around 15% of them singletons; the top ten hold around 18%. Germline-derived CDR1 and CDR2 are LGHDT and YNNKEL (reference sequence). The germline V and J ends were trimmed by 6 bases and 6 bases, with 29 bases remaining between them. The CDR3 extends over 18 amino acids.

The rearrangement uses TRBV3-1 and TRBJ1-2; D might be TRBD1 (5 bases). The sequence derives from a woman aged 18 to 35 with Graves' hyperthyroidism. Sequencing input: blood. The CDR3: CASSPTGTMGRGGDGYTF. CDR3 in DNA: TGTGCCAGCAGTCCGACCGGGACTATGGGCCGGGGGGGGGATGGCTACACCTTC. The variable domain in full, with the rest retrieved from reference TRBV3-1 and TRBJ1-2, is DTAVSQTPKYLVTQMGNDKSIKCEQNLGHDTMYWYKQDSKKFLKIMFSYNNKELIINETVPNRFSPKSPDKAHLNLHINSLELGDSAVYFCASSPTGTMGRGGDGYTFGSGTRLTVV.